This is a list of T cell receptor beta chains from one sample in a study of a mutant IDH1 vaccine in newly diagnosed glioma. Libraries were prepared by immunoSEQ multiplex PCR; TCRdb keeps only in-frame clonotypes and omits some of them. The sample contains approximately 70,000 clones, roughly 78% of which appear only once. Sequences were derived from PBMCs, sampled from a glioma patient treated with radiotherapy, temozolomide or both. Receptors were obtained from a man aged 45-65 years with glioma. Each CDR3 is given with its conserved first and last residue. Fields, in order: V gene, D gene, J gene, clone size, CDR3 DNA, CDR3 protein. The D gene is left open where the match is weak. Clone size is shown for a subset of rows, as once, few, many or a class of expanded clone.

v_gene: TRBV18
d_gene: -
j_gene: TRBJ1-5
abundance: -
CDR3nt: TGTGCCAGCTCACCATTCAGGACAGAATACAATCAGCCCCAGCATTTT
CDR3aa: CASSPFRTEYNQPQHF

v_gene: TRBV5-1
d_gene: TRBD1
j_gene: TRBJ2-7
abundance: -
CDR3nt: TGCGCCAGCAGCCGCCTGGACAGGGGATACGAGCAGTACTTC
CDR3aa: CASSRLDRGYEQYF

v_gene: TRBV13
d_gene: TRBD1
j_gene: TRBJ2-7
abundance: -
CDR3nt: TGTGCCAGCAGCCGACAGGGTTACGAGCAGTACTTC
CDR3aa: CASSRQGYEQYF

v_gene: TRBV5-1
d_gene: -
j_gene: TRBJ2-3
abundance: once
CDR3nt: TGCGCCAGCAGGGGGAACCCGAGCACAGATACGCAGTATTTT
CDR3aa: CASRGNPSTDTQYF

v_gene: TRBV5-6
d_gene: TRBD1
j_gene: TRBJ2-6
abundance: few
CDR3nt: TGTGCCAGCAGCCTCGGACAGGTACCGTCTGGGGCCAACGTCCTGACTTTC
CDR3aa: CASSLGQVPSGANVLTF

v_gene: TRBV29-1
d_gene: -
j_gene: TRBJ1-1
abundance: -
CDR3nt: TGCAGCGTGGACCCGGGGTCGAACACTGAAGCTTTCTTT
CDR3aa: CSVDPGSNTEAFF

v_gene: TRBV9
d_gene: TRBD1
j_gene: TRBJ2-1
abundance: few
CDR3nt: TGTGCCAGCACCCCCCAGGGGGAATTGGTGGATGAGCAGTTCTTC
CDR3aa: CASTPQGELVDEQFF

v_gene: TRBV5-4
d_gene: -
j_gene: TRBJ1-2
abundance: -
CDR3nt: TGTGCCAGCAGTTTTGCGCAGGGAAATTATGGCTACACCTTC
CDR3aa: CASSFAQGNYGYTF

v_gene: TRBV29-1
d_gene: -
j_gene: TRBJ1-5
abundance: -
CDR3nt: TGCAGCGTTGATTGGGACGGTGGGGGAGATCAGCCCCAGCATTTT
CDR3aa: CSVDWDGGGDQPQHF

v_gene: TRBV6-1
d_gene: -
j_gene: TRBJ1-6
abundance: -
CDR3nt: TGTGCCAGCAGCCTGACAGAGCCACCCCTCCACTTT
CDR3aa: CASSLTEPPLHF

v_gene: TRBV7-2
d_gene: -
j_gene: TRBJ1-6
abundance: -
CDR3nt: TGTGCCAGCAGCCCTGGGTTCAACTATAATTCACCCCTCCACTTT
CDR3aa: CASSPGFNYNSPLHF

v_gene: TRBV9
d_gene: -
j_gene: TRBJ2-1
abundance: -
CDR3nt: TGTGCCAGCAGCCCCAGGACTGAGTCTTATCATGAGCAGTTCTTC
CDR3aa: CASSPRTESYHEQFF

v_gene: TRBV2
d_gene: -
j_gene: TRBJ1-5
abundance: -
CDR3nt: TGTGCCAGCAGTGAAAGCCGGGGAATCGAGCCCCAGCATTTT
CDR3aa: CASSESRGIEPQHF

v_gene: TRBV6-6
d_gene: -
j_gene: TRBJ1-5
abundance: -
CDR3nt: TGTGCCAGCAGGTTGGACAGAGCTATCGAGCAGCCCCAGCATTTT
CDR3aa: CASRLDRAIEQPQHF

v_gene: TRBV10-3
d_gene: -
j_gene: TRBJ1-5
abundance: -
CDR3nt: TGTGCCATCAGTGAGTTCGCGGGGGCACAGCCCCAGCATTTT
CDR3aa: CAISEFAGAQPQHF

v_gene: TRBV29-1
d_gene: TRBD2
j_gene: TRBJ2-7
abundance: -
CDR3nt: TGCAGCGCCTTTACTAGCGGGGGGTCGACGGACGAGCAGTACTTC
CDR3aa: CSAFTSGGSTDEQYF

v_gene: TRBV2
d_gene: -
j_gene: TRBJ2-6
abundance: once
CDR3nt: TGTGCCAGCAGTCCGATACAAAGTCGGGCCAACGTCCTGACTTTC
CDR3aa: CASSPIQSRANVLTF

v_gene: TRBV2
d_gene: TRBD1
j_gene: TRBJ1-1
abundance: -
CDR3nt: TGTGCCAGCAGTGAGCGATTTCTTGGACAGGGGCTTGAAGCTTTCTTT
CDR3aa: CASSERFLGQGLEAFF